Listed below are T cell receptor beta chains from one sample, sequenced in a study of siplizumab effects on memory and regulatory T cells. Clones were sequenced by immunoSEQ multiplex PCR, and TCRdb holds only the in-frame ones, with some missing. The data contain roughly 120,000 clones, about 90% of them singletons. The sequenced material came from Tregs sorted from blood. All receptors derive from a human donor in good health. The CDR3 runs from the conserved cysteine through the conserved F or W. Fields, in order: J gene, clone size, V gene, D gene, CDR3 protein, CDR3 DNA. A D gene is named only where the DNA matches it firmly. Only part of the rows carry a size: once, few, many, or a class if the clone is expanded.

TRBJ1-1 | NA | TRBV30 | NA | CAWSGTLTAMNTEAFF | TGTGCCTGGAGTGGGACATTGACGGCTATGAACACTGAAGCTTTCTTT
TRBJ1-1 | NA | TRBV7-8 | TRBD1 | CASSSRQGGTEAFF | TGTGCCAGCAGCTCCAGACAGGGGGGCACTGAAGCTTTCTTT
TRBJ1-1 | once | TRBV5-1 | NA | CASSRGETEAFF | TGCGCCAGCAGCCGGGGGGAGACTGAAGCTTTCTTT
TRBJ1-1 | NA | TRBV18 | NA | CASSQGVDWTEAFF | TGTGCCAGCTCACAGGGGGTAGATTGGACTGAAGCTTTCTTT
TRBJ2-1 | NA | TRBV5-1 | NA | CASSLEQFNSYNEQFF | TGCGCCAGCAGCTTAGAGCAATTCAACTCCTACAATGAGCAGTTCTTC
TRBJ2-1 | NA | TRBV11-1 | NA | CASSSPGGGMDEQFF | TGTGCCAGCAGCTCCCCGGGGGGCGGTATGGATGAGCAGTTCTTC
TRBJ2-5 | NA | TRBV5-4 | TRBD2 | CASSPGSGGETQYF | TGTGCCAGCAGCCCGGGGAGCGGGGGGGAGACCCAGTACTTC
TRBJ1-1 | NA | TRBV7-8 | TRBD1 | CASSVNRGLEAFF | TGTGCCAGCAGCGTAAACAGGGGACTGGAAGCTTTCTTT
TRBJ2-7 | NA | TRBV6-5 | NA | CASSYSRADYEQYF | TGTGCCAGCAGTTACTCGAGGGCAGATTACGAGCAGTACTTC
TRBJ2-7 | NA | TRBV11-2 | NA | CASSLGGQVNEQYF | TGTGCCAGCAGCTTAGGAGGGCAGGTCAACGAGCAGTACTTC
TRBJ1-1 | NA | TRBV6-5 | TRBD1 | CASIGQGRTEAFF | TGTGCCAGCATCGGACAGGGGCGGACTGAAGCTTTCTTT
TRBJ2-3 | once | TRBV21-1 | NA | CASSNVRGQGTDTQYF | TGTGCCAGCAGCAATGTGAGGGGACAGGGGACAGATACGCAGTATTTT
TRBJ2-1 | NA | TRBV29-1 | NA | CSVYLGEQFF | TGCAGCGTTTATTTAGGTGAGCAGTTCTTC
TRBJ1-1 | NA | TRBV20-1 | TRBD1 | CSARETGEGFF | TGCAGTGCTAGAGAGACAGGGGAGGGTTTCTTT
TRBJ2-7 | NA | TRBV5-6 | NA | CASSLALASYEQYF | TGTGCCAGCAGCTTGGCCCTAGCGTCCTACGAGCAGTACTTC
TRBJ1-2 | few | TRBV29-1 | NA | CSVEAATGRGF | TGCAGCGTTGAAGCCGCAACAGGCAGAGGCTTC
TRBJ2-1 | NA | TRBV11-3 | TRBD1 | CASGTGADNEQFF | TGTGCCAGCGGGACAGGAGCGGACAATGAGCAGTTCTTC
TRBJ1-2 | NA | TRBV29-1 | NA | CSVALRGTGGYTF | TGCAGCGTTGCTCTCAGGGGAACGGGCGGCTACACCTTC
TRBJ1-1 | NA | TRBV5-4 | NA | CASSLDRVNTEAFF | TGTGCCAGCAGCTTGGACAGGGTGAACACTGAAGCTTTCTTT
TRBJ2-2 | once | TRBV19 | NA | CASRLQGTGELFF | TGTGCCAGTAGGCTGCAGGGCACCGGGGAGCTGTTTTTT
TRBJ1-5 | NA | TRBV10-3 | NA | CAISQQVANQPQHF | TGTGCCATCAGTCAACAGGTGGCAAATCAGCCCCAGCATTTT
TRBJ1-1 | NA | TRBV5-1 | NA | CASSLDSMNTEAFF | TGCGCCAGCAGCTTGGACAGTATGAACACTGAAGCTTTCTTT
TRBJ2-5 | NA | TRBV27 | TRBD2 | CASSLSIAGLQETQYF | TGTGCCAGCAGTTTATCTATAGCGGGGTTACAAGAGACCCAGTACTTC
TRBJ1-1 | NA | TRBV11-2 | TRBD1 | CASSLVPQGITEAFF | TGTGCCAGCAGCTTAGTGCCACAGGGGATTACTGAAGCTTTCTTT
TRBJ1-5 | NA | TRBV7-2 | TRBD1 | CASSFGTGYQPQHF | TGTGCCAGCAGCTTCGGGACAGGGTATCAGCCCCAGCATTTT
TRBJ2-4 | NA | TRBV6-5 | TRBD2 | CASRRGRDQYF | TGTGCCAGCAGAAGAGGGAGGGATCAGTACTTC
TRBJ2-5 | once | TRBV9 | TRBD2 | CASSVGLAGGQETQYF | TGTGCCAGCAGCGTAGGGCTAGCGGGGGGCCAAGAGACCCAGTACTTC
TRBJ1-2 | NA | TRBV7-9 | NA | CASSAGLYYGYTF | TGTGCCAGCAGCGCCGGACTGTACTATGGCTACACCTTC
TRBJ2-7 | NA | TRBV6-1 | NA | CAPYFGDEQYF | TGTGCCCCCTACTTCGGCGACGAGCAGTACTTC